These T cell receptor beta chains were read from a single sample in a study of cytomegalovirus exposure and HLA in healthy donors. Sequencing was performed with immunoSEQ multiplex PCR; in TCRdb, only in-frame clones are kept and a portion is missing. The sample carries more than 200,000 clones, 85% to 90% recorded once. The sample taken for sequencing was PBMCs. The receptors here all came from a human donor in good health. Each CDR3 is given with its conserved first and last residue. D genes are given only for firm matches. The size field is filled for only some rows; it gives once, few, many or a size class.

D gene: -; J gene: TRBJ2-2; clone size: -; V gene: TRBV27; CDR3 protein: CASSLSGWRDSYTGELFF; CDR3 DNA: TGTGCCAGCAGTTTATCCGGGTGGCGGGACAGCTACACCGGGGAGCTGTTTTTT
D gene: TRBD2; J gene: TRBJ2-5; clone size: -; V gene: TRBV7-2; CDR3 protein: CASSFNSGRVGETQYF; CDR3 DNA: TGTGCCAGCAGCTTTAATAGCGGGAGGGTAGGAGAGACCCAGTACTTC
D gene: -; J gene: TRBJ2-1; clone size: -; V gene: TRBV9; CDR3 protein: CASSVATSSYNEQFF; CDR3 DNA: TGTGCCAGCAGCGTAGCAACGAGCTCCTACAATGAGCAGTTCTTC
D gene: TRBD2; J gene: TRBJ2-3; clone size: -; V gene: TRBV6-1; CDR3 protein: CASRGTSGRGDTQYF; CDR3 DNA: TGTGCCAGCAGGGGGACTAGCGGGAGAGGAGATACGCAGTATTTT
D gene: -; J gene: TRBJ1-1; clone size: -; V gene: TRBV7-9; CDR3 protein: CASSLTMTEAFF; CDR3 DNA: TGTGCCAGCAGCTTAACAATGACTGAAGCTTTCTTT
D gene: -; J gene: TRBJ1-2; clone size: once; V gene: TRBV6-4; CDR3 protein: CASSVGRVVGYTF; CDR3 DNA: TGTGCCAGCAGTGTCGGCAGGGTAGTCGGCTACACCTTC
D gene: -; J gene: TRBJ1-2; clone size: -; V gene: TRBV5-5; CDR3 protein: CASSLWQGSDYGYTF; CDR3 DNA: TGTGCCAGCAGCTTGTGGCAGGGGTCTGACTATGGCTACACCTTC
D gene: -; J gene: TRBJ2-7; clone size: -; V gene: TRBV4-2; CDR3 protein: CASSQSQGSSPYEQYF; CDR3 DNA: TGTGCCAGCAGCCAATCTCAAGGGAGTTCACCCTACGAGCAGTACTTC
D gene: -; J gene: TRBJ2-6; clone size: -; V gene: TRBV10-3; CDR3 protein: CAITGHSYSGANVLTF; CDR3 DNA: TGTGCCATTACCGGACACAGCTACTCTGGGGCCAACGTCCTGACTTTC
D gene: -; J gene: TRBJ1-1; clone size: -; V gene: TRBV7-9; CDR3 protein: CASSLGGGRAEAFF; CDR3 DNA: TGTGCCAGCAGCTTAGGGGGGGGACGCGCTGAAGCTTTCTTT
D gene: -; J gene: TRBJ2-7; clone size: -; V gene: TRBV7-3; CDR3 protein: CASSPLYEQYF; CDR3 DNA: TGTGCCAGCAGCCCTTTATACGAGCAGTACTTC
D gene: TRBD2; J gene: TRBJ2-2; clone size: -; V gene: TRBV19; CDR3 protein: CASSSFLAGEGGELFF; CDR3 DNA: TGTGCCAGTAGTTCTTTTCTGGCGGGAGAGGGCGGGGAGCTGTTTTTT
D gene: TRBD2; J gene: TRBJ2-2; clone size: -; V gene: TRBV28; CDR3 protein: CASSSGGLAGSGELFF; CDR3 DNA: TGTGCCAGCAGTTCCGGGGGACTAGCGGGATCCGGGGAGCTGTTTTTT
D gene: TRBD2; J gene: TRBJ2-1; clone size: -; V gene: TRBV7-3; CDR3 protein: CASSPTSGTIYNEQFF; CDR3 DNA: TGTGCCAGCAGCCCGACCTCCGGGACTATCTACAATGAGCAGTTCTTC
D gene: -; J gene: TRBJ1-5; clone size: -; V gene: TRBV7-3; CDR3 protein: CASSLPGQPQHF; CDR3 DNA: TGTGCCAGCAGCCTGCCAGGGCAGCCCCAGCATTTT
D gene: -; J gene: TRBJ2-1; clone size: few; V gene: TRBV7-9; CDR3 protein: CASSGRAFEQFF; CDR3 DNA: TGTGCCAGCAGCGGCAGGGCTTTTGAGCAGTTCTTC
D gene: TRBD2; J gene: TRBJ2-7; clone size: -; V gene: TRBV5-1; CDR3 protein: CASSPYWAGVDEQYF; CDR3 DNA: TGCGCCAGCAGCCCATACTGGGCGGGAGTCGACGAGCAGTACTTC
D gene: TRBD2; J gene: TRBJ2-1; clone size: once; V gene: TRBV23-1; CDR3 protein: CASSQSRLAGVNEQFF; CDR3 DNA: TGCGCCAGCAGTCAATCGCGGCTAGCGGGAGTCAATGAGCAGTTCTTC
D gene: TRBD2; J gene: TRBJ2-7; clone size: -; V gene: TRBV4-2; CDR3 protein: CASSQGLSGSPYEQYF; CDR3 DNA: TGTGCCAGCAGCCAAGGTCTTAGCGGGAGTCCCTACGAGCAGTACTTC
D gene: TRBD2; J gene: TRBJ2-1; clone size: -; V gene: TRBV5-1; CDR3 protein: CASSFGGRASLDEQFF; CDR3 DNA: TGCGCCAGCAGCTTCGGCGGGAGGGCCTCGTTGGATGAGCAGTTCTTC
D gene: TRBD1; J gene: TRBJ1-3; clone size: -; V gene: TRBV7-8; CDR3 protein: CASSTRQGPIGGNTIYF; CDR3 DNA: TGTGCCAGCAGCACCCGACAGGGGCCGATCGGTGGAAACACCATATATTTT
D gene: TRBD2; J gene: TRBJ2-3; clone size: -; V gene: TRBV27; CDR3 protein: CASSLSLAGSTDTQYF; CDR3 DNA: TGTGCCAGCAGTTTATCACTAGCGGGGAGCACAGATACGCAGTATTTT
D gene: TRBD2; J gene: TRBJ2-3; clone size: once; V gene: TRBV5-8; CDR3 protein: CASSQLAGGRKGDTQYF; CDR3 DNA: TGTGCCAGCAGCCAACTAGCGGGAGGGCGGAAAGGAGATACGCAGTATTTT
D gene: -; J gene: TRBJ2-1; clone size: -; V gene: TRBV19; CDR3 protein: CASSIAKGGRSYNEQFF; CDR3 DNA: TGTGCCAGTAGTATAGCCAAAGGGGGAAGGTCCTACAATGAGCAGTTCTTC
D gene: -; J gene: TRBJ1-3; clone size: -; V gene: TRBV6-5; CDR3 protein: CASRRTDSGNTIYF; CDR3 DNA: TGTGCCAGCCGTAGGACAGACTCTGGAAACACCATATATTTT
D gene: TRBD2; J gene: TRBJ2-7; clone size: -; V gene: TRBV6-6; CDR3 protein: CASTKGGLARSYEQYF; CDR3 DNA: TGTGCCAGCACCAAAGGGGGACTAGCCCGCTCCTACGAGCAGTACTTC
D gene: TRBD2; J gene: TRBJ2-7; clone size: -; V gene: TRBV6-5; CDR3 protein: CASSYSWDYSYEQYF; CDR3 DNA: TGTGCCAGCAGTTACTCTTGGGACTATTCCTACGAGCAGTACTTC
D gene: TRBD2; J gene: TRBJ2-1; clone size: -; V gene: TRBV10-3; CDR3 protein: CAISETSGAYNEQFF; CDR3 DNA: TGTGCCATCAGTGAGACTAGCGGGGCCTACAATGAGCAGTTCTTC
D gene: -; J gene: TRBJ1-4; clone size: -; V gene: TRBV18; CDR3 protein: CASSPSGGVDEKLFF; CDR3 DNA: TGTGCCAGTTCCCCCTCGGGGGGGGTAGATGAAAAACTGTTTTTT
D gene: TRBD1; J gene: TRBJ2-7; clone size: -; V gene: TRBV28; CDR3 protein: CASRGSDRVSYEQYF; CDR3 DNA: TGTGCCAGCAGGGGGTCGGACAGGGTCTCCTACGAGCAGTACTTC
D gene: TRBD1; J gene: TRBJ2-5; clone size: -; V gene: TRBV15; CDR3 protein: CATSARDRVETQYF; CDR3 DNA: TGTGCCACCAGCGCCCGCGACAGGGTTGAGACCCAGTACTTC
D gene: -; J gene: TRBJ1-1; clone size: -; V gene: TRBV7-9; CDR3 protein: CASSLGSGNTEAFF; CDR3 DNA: TGTGCCAGCAGCTTAGGGTCGGGGAACACTGAAGCTTTCTTT
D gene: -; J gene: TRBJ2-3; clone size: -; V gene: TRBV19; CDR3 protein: CASSIERDVGAGIADTQYF; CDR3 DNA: TGTGCCAGTAGTATAGAACGGGATGTGGGGGCCGGTATAGCGGATACGCAGTATTTT
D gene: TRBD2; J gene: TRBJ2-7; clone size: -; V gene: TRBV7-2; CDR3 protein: CASTISAGGLRTYEQYF; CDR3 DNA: TGTGCCAGCACCATATCAGCGGGAGGGCTTAGAACCTACGAGCAGTACTTC
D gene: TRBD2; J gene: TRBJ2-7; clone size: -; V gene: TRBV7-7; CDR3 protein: CASSLGTSGSHEQYF; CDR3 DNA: TGTGCTAGCAGCTTAGGGACTAGCGGGAGTCATGAGCAGTACTTC
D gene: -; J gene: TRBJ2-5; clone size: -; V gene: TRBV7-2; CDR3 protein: CASSLGGSQETQYF; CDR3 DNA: TGTGCCAGCAGCTTAGGTGGCAGCCAAGAGACCCAGTACTTC
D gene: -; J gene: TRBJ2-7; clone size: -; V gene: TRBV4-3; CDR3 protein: CASSRGTQSSYEQYF; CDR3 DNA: TGCGCCAGCAGCCGCGGGACCCAAAGCTCCTACGAGCAGTACTTC
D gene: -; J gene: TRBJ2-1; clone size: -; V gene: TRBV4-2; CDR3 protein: CASSQDWNEQFF; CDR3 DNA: TGTGCCAGCAGCCAGGACTGGAATGAGCAGTTCTTC
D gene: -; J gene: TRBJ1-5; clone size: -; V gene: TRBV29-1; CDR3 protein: CSVEQGGNQPQHF; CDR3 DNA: TGCAGCGTTGAACAAGGGGGCAATCAGCCCCAGCATTTT
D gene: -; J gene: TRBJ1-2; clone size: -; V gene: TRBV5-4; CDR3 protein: CASSLRGNYGYTF; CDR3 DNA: TGTGCCAGCAGCTTGCGGGGTAACTATGGCTACACCTTC
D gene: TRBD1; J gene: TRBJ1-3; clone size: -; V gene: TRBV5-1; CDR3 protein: CASSLTGGHSGNTIYF; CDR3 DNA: TGCGCCAGCAGCCTGACAGGGGGCCACTCTGGAAACACCATATATTTT
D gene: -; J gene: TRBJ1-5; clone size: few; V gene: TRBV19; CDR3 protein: CASSIGNRGPGQPQHF; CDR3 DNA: TGTGCCAGTAGTATCGGAAACCGGGGTCCCGGTCAGCCCCAGCATTTT
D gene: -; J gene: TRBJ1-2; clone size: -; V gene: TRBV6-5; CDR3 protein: CASSYRGQANYGYTF; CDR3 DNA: TGTGCCAGCAGTTACAGGGGCCAAGCTAACTATGGCTACACCTTC
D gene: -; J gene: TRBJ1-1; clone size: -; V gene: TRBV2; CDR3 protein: CASSLEEGTEAFF; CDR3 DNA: TGTGCCAGCAGCCTGGAGGAGGGCACTGAAGCTTTCTTT
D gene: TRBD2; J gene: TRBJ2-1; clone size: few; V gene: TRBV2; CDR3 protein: CASRGLADEQFF; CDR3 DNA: TGTGCCAGCAGGGGACTAGCGGATGAGCAGTTCTTC
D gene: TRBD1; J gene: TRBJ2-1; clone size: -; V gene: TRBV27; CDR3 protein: CASSLWQGAHNEQFF; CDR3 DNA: TGTGCCAGCAGTTTATGGCAGGGGGCCCACAATGAGCAGTTCTTC
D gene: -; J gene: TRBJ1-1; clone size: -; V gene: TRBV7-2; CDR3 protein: CASSLAESSFRRTEAFF; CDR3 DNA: TGTGCCAGCAGCTTAGCCGAATCCAGTTTTCGGCGGACTGAAGCTTTCTTT
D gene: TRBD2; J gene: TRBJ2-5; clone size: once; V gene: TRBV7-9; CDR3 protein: CASSFTGGKETQYF; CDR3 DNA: TGTGCCAGCAGCTTCACGGGGGGGAAGGAGACCCAGTACTTC
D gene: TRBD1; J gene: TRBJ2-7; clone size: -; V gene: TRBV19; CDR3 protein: CASSTTGTGGYEQYF; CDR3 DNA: TGTGCCAGTAGTACCACCGGGACAGGGGGGTACGAGCAGTACTTC
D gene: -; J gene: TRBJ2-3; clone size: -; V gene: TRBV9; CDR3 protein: CASSARLGADTQYF; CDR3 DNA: TGTGCCAGCAGCGCCCGACTCGGGGCAGATACGCAGTATTTT
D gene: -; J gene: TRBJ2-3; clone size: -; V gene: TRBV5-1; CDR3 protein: CASSFLLDGEAQYF; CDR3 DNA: TGCGCCAGCAGCTTTCTCCTAGACGGGGAAGCGCAGTATTTT
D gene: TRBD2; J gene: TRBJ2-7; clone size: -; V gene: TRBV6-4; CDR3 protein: CASVRGLARAYEQYF; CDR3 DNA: TGTGCCAGCGTCCGGGGACTAGCTCGGGCCTACGAGCAGTACTTC
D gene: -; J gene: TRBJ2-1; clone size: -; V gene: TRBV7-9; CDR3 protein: CASSSLWVGSSLYNEQFF; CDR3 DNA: TGTGCCAGCAGTTCCCTCTGGGTCGGGTCTAGCCTATACAATGAGCAGTTCTTC
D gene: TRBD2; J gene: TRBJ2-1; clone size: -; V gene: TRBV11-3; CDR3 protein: CASSPAGTSGRNRHNEQFF; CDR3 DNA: TGTGCCAGCAGCCCTGCTGGGACTAGCGGGAGAAATCGGCACAATGAGCAGTTCTTC
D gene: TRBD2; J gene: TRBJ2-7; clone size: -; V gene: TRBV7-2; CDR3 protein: CASSLASGNVYEQYF; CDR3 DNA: TGTGCCAGCAGCTTAGCTAGCGGGAACGTATACGAGCAGTACTTC
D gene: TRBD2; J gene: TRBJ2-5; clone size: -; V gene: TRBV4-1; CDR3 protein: CASSPSGDGRETQYF; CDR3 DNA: TGCGCCAGCAGTCCTAGCGGGGACGGCCGGGAGACCCAGTACTTC
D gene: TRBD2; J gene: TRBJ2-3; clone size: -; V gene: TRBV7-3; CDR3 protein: CASSLTGTSGSTDTQYF; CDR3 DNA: TGTGCCAGCAGCTTAACCGGGACTAGCGGAAGCACAGATACGCAGTATTTT
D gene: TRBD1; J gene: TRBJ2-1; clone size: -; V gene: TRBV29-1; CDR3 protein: CSVEDTGGSYNEQFF; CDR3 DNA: TGCAGCGTTGAAGATACAGGGGGCTCCTACAATGAGCAGTTCTTC
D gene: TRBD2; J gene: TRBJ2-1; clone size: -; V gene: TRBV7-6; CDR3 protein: CASSPGGVNEQFF; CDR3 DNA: TGTGCCAGCAGCCCTGGGGGGGTCAATGAGCAGTTCTTC